This TCR beta chain emerged from a study of T cell responses to AZD1222 COVID-19 vaccine (dated by TCRdb to the early 2020s). Study-level background: AZD1222 recipients with second doses at about 4 weeks or about 12 weeks were pooled, because spike-specific TCR depth and breadth did not differ between schedules. A total of 233 trial participants underwent TCR sequencing, of whom 207 had received two doses of AZD1222 and roughly 26 had received two doses of the MenACWY control vaccine. Trial participants were enrolled by age into subgroups of 18-55, 56-69 and 70-plus years, and roughly 150, 30 and 60 TCR-sequenced participants, respectively, were included in these subgroups.

Points the paper makes about the study in general: The 56-69-year group was small, and its depth increase did not reach significance, likely because of low power. Participants were mostly white British, with more females than males. The authors suggested clonal diversity may have been underestimated. Nearly half of unique spike-specific TCRs reportedly recognized epitopes outside regions mutated in the B.1.351 and B.1.1.7 variants. After two AZD1222 doses, spike-specific TCR breadth and depth were significantly higher than at day 0 and than in MenACWY recipients. Vaccine-associated CD4 TCRs spanned the whole spike protein, with dominant responses in regions 160-218 and 743-854. Conclusions about previously exposed vaccinees are limited, since just 5 to 7 AZD1222 recipients were seropositive for SARS-CoV-2 at baseline. Because no day 14 peak-response samples were available, repertoires were characterized only after the peak T cell response.

The CDR3 regions of human TCRbeta chains were analyzed by immunosequencing. In the original analysis: TCRs in the repertoires were matched against a reference library of SARS-CoV-2-specific TCRs that had been generated with the MIRA antigen-specificity platform. Breadth was defined as the fraction of unique TCRs that were SARS-CoV-2-associated. Depth was defined as the fraction of total T cells that were SARS-CoV-2-associated. Using the MIRA data, every spike-specific TCR was mapped to the spike region that the TCR reacted to and assigned to either a CD4 or a CD8 class. Log10-transformed breadth and depth values were compared by one-way ANOVA with Sidak's multiple comparisons tests. In TCRdb, the immuneACCESS table is reduced to in-frame sequences with V and J assigned. These tables do not hold every clone; where another copy was compared, an unresolved V gene accounts for under half, and the others remain unexplained. D and trimming were read from the DNA, whereas the V and J calls and clone size are those reported in that table. Across this sample there are about 120,000 clones, with roughly 90% seen only once. Roughly 3.6% of the sample is taken by the ten largest.

The time point tag for this specimen amounts to: baseline before first vaccination. Vaccinee samples were obtained from the UK trials COV001 and COV002, which included a single-blind randomized controlled phase 2/3 trial of AZD1222 (ChAdOx1 nCoV-19) in healthy adults. For TCRbeta chain sequencing, PBMC samples from trial participants were taken at day 0 and at day 28 after the second dose. This clone was counted a few times. Its antigen remains undetermined. Per-base quality was not reported, and no clone a single base away is much larger than it. Looking up the germline V gene yields CDR1 SGHDN and CDR2 FVKESK. Inclusive of the bounding cysteine and phenylalanine, the CDR3 is 15 residues long. Left in the record is the CDR3 DNA by itself, 45 bases read in frame from the first base. Germline trimming amounts to 4 bases on V and 4 bases on J, with 7 as the count of junction bases outside the gene matches.

The rearrangement joined TRBV14 to TRBJ1-3; 7 central bases correspond to TRBD1. This sequence was found in an adult in good health. The sequencing used peripheral blood, collected on day 0 of AZD1222 vaccination. The base sequence is TGTGCCAGCAGCCGACAGGGAACTTACGGAAACACCATATATTTT. Its protein is CASSRQGTYGNTIYF.